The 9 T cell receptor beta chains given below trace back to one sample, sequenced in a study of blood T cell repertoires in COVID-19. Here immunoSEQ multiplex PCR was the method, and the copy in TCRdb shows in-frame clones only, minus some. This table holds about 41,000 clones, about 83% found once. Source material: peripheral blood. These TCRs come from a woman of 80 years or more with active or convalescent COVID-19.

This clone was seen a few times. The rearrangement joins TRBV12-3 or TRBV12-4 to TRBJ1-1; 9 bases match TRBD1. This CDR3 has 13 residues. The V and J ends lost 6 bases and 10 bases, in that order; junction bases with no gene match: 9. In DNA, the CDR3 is TGTGCCAGCAGCCCAACGGGACAGGGTAGAGCTTTCTTT. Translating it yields CASSPTGQGRAFF.

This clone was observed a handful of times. The CDR3 protein is CASGGKGNTIYF. Written as DNA, the CDR3 is TGTGCCAGCGGGGGGAAAGGAAACACCATATATTTT. The chain has TRBV21-1 and TRBJ1-3. TRBV21-1 is marked as a pseudogene. CDR3 length: 12 residues.

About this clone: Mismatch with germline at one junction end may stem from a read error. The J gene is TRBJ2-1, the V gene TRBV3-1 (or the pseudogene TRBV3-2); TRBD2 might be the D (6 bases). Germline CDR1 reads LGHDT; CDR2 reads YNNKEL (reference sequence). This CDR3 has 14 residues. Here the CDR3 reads CASSFSGTYNGQFF. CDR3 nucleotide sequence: TGTGCCAGCAGCTTTAGCGGTACCTACAATGGGCAGTTCTTC.

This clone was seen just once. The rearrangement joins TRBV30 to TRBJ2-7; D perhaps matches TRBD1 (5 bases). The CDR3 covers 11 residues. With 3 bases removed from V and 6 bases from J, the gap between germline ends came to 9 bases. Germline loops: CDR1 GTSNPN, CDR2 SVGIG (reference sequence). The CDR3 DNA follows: TGTGCCTGGAGCCCAGGGTCCGAGCAGTACTTC. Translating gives CAWSPGSEQYF. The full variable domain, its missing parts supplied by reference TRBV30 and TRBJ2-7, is SQTIHQWPATLVQPVGSPLSLECTVEGTSNPNLYWYRQAAGRGLQLLFYSVGIGQISSEVPQNLSASRPQDRQFILSSKKLLLSDSGFYLCAWSPGSEQYFGPGTRLTVT.

CDR3 nucleotide sequence: TGTGCCAGCAATCTACAGGGGGCCCTCTCTGGTGGCTACACCTTC. This encodes CASNLQGALSGGYTF. The rearrangement joins TRBV28 to TRBJ1-2; 9 positions agree with TRBD1. Germline values: CDR1 MDHEN, CDR2 SYDVKM. CDR3 size: 15 residues. Trimming cost V 7 bases and J 7 bases; bases outside gene matches: 13.

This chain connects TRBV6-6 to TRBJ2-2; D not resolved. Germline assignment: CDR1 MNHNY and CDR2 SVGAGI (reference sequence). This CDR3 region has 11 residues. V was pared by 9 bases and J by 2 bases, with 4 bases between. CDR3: CASLNTGELFF. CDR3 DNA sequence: TGTGCCAGTTTAAACACCGGGGAGCTGTTTTTT.

The DNA of the CDR3 is TGTGCCAGCAGCTTAGTACAGGGGGCAATCCAAGAGACCCAGTACTTC. Protein sequence: CASSLVQGAIQETQYF. The chain recombines TRBV11-2 with TRBJ2-5; 9 bases fit TRBD1. CDR1 SGHAT and CDR2 FQNNGV come from the germline V gene. CDR3 size: 16 residues. V lost 1 base to trimming and J lost 1 base; unmatched junction nucleotides: 4.

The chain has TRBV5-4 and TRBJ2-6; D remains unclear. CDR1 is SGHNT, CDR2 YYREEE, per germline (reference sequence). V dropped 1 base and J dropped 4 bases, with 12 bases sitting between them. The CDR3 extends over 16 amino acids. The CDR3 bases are TGTGCCAGCAGCTTGTTAGGTGTGACAGGGGCCAACGTCCTGACTTTC. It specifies CASSLLGVTGANVLTF. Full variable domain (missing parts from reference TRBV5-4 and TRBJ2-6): ETGVTQSPTHLIKTRGQQVTLRCSSQSGHNTVSWYQQALGQGPQFIFQYYREEENGRGNFPPRFSGLQFPNYSSELNVNALELDDSALYLCASSLLGVTGANVLTFGAGSRLTVL.

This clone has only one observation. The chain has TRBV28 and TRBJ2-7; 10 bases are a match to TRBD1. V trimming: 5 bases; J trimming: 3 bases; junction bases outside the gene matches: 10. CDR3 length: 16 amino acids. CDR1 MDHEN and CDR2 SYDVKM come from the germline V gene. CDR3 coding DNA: TGTGCCAGCAGTCCCATCTTGAGGACAGGGGGCTACGAGCAGTACTTC. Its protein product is CASSPILRTGGYEQYF.